This T cell receptor beta chain was identified during a study of STAT5B mutations in CD4+ large granular lymphocyte leukemia. The assay was immunoSEQ multiplex PCR, and TCRdb's table has in-frame clones only and misses some. Of about 30,000 clones in the sample, about 90% were seen once. V trimming: 2 bases; J trimming: 3 bases; junction bases outside the gene matches: 1. CDR3 length: 13 residues. CDR1 and CDR2 (germline): MDHEN, SYDVKM. V and J are TRBV28 and TRBJ2-7; TRBD1 agrees at 7 bases. This receptor was identified in a human donor in good health. The sample comprised CD4+ T cells from blood buffy coats. The DNA for the CDR3 is TGTGCCAGCAGTTTACGACAGGGCTACGAGCAGTACTTC. Its translation: CASSLRQGYEQYF.